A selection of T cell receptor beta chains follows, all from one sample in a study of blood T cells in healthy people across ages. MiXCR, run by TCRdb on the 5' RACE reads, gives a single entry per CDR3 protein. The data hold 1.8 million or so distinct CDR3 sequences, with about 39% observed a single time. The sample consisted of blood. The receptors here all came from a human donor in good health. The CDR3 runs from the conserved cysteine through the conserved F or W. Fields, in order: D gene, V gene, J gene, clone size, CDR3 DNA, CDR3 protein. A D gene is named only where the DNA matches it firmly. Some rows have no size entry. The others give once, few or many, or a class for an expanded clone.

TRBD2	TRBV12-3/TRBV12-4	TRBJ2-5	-	TGTGCCAGCAGCTTGACTAGCGGGGTATTTTACCAAGAGACCCAGTACTTC	CASSLTSGVFYQETQYF
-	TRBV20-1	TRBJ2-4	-	TGCAGTGCTAGAGTTAGGTCAGCCTCCTACGGGCAGTACTTC	CSARVRSASYGQYF
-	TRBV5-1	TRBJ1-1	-	TGCGCCAGCAGTTATCTTTTCTTT	CASSYLFF
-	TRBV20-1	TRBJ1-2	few	TGCAGTGCTAGAGATTTGAGGGGGAATGGGTATGGCTACACCTTC	CSARDLRGNGYGYTF
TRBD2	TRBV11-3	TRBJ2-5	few	TGTGCCAGCGGTACGGGGGGGCCTCAGACCCAGTACTTC	CASGTGGPQTQYF
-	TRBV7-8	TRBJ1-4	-	TGTGCCAGCAGTTCCAGATGGGGGGCTATGAATGAAAAACTGTTTTTT	CASSSRWGAMNEKLFF
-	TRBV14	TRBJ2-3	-	TGTGCCAGCAGCCAAGATAACGCAGATACGCAGTATTTT	CASSQDNADTQYF
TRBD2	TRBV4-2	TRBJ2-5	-	TGTGCCAGCAGCCCCCGGATAGCGGGGGGGCCAGAGACCCAGTACTTC	CASSPRIAGGPETQYF
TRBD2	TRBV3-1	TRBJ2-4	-	TGTGCCAGCAGTCTAGCGGGGGATCCCCTAGCCAAAAACATTCAGTACTTC	CASSLAGDPLAKNIQYF
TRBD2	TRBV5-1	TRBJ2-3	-	TGCGCCAGCAGCCTGACTAGCGGCTCGGGAACAGATACGCAGTATTTT	CASSLTSGSGTDTQYF
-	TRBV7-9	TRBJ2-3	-	TGTGCCAGCAGCTTACCCGTCGGACGCCCGCATCGAGATACGCAGTATTTT	CASSLPVGRPHRDTQYF
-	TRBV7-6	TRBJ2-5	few	TGTGCCAGCAGCGTAGTACCAGGTTCATCCCTTCAAGAGACCCAGTACTTC	CASSVVPGSSLQETQYF
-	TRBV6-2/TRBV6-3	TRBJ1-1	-	TGTGCCAGCAGGCGGGGGCAGCCGAACACTGAAGCTTTCTTT	CASRRGQPNTEAFF
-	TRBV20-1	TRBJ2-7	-	TGCAGTGCTAGAGACCCAGGGGGGTTCGCGGACGAGCAGTACTTC	CSARDPGGFADEQYF
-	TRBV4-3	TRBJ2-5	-	TGCGCCAGCAGCCAAGATTGGGTGGACAGCCAAGAGACCCAGTACTTC	CASSQDWVDSQETQYF
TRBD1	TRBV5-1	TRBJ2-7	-	TGCGCCAGCAGCTTGGACGGGACAGGGGGCGTCGAGCAGTACTTC	CASSLDGTGGVEQYF
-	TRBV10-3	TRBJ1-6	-	TGTGCCATCAGTGAATTCGGCCCGAACGGGAATTCACCCCTCCACTTT	CAISEFGPNGNSPLHF
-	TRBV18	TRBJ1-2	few	TGTGCCAGCTCACCGCTAAGGGGATCGGAAGGCTACACCTTC	CASSPLRGSEGYTF
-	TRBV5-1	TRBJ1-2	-	TGCGCCAGCAGCTTGGGGGACAAGTCGGTCTATGGCTACACCTTC	CASSLGDKSVYGYTF
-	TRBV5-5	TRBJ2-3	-	TGTGCCAGCAGCCCGACTGGGGTCTCCCCAGATACGCAGTATTTT	CASSPTGVSPDTQYF
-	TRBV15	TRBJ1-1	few	TGTGCCACCAGCAGGACGGGGGTGGCTGAAGCTTTCTTT	CATSRTGVAEAFF
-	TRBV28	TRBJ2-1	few	TGTGCCAGTAACCGCGGCTCCTACAATGAGCAGTTCTTC	CASNRGSYNEQFF
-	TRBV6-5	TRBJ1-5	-	TGTGCCAGCAGTTACTCGTCCCCCGGGGGACGGCACTCCGGAGCGCCCCAGCATTTT	CASSYSSPGGRHSGAPQHF
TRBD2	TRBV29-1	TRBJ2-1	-	TGCAGCGTAGACGGGGGGATTTCCCACAATGAGCAGTTCTTC	CSVDGGISHNEQFF
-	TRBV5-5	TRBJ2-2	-	TGTGCCAGCACACCGAACACCGGGGAGCTGTTTTTT	CASTPNTGELFF
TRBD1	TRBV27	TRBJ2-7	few	TGTGCCAGCAGTTGGGGATCACCGGGACAGGGGATATGGTACTTC	CASSWGSPGQGIWYF
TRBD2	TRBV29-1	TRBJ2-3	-	TGCAGCGTTGACAGGCGACTAGCGGGAAGCACAGATACGCAGTATTTT	CSVDRRLAGSTDTQYF
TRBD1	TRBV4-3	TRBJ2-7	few	TGCGCCAGCAGCCAAGAATACTCCCGGGACAGGCCCTACGAGCAGTACTTC	CASSQEYSRDRPYEQYF
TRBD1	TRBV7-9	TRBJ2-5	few	TGTGCCAGCAGCGCAGTCAGGGGGCGAGAAGAGACCCAGTACTTC	CASSAVRGREETQYF
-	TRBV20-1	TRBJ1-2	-	TGCAGTGCTGGCGCTTTTTATGGCTACACCTTC	CSAGAFYGYTF
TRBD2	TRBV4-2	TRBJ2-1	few	TGTGCCAGCAATAACGTAGGACGGGGGGGCCCCAACAATGAGCAGTTCTTC	CASNNVGRGGPNNEQFF
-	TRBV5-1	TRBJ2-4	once	TGCGCCAGCAGCTTGGGAGACTTTAGGCCTGAGGAGCAGTACTTC	CASSLGDFRPEEQYF
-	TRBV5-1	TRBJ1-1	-	TGCGCCAGCAGAGGGGCGGGGGACATGAACACTGAAGCTTTCTTT	CASRGAGDMNTEAFF
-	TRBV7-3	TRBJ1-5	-	TGTGCCAGCAGCTTAAGTGAATCCGGACTCCAGCATTTT	CASSLSESGLQHF
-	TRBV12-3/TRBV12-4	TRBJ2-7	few	TGTGCCAGCAGCCGGGACTCCCGGGTTGGCGAGCAGTACTTC	CASSRDSRVGEQYF
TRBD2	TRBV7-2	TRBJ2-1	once	TGTGCCAGCAGCTTCGGGGGGGGTCGGGTAAGGTATGAGCAGTTCTTC	CASSFGGGRVRYEQFF
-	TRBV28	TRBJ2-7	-	TGTGCCAGCAGCCCGAACAGGGATAGCTCCTACGAGCAGTACTTC	CASSPNRDSSYEQYF
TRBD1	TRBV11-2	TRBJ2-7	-	TGTGCCAGCAGCTTGTCCCAGGGACAGACCTACGAGCAGTACTTC	CASSLSQGQTYEQYF
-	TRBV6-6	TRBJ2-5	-	TGTGCCAGCAGTCCTGGCGTATGGGAGACCCAGTACTTC	CASSPGVWETQYF
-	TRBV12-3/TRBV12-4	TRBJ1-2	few	TGTGCCAGCAGTCCCGAAATGGGGGTAAACTATGGCTACACCTTC	CASSPEMGVNYGYTF
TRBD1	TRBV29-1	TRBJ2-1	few	TGCAGCGTTGTGGAACAGGGGGCGGATGAGCAGTTCTTC	CSVVEQGADEQFF
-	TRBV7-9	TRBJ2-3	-	TGTGCCAGCAGCTTACTGCGACAAAGCACAGATACGCAGTATTTT	CASSLLRQSTDTQYF
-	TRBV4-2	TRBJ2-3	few	TGTGCCAGCAGCCAAGAAGATTGGGATACGCAGTATTTT	CASSQEDWDTQYF
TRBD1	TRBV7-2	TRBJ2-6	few	TGTGCCAGCAGCGCCCGACAGGGGGCGGGAGCTGGGGCCAACGTCCGGACTTTC	CASSARQGAGAGANVRTF
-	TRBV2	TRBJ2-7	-	TGTGCCAGCAAGGTAAAGCCCTACGAGCAGTACTTC	CASKVKPYEQYF
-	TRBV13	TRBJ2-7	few	TGTGCCAGCAGCTATGTCCGGGGGACCCACGAGCAGTACTTC	CASSYVRGTHEQYF
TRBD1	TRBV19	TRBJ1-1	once	TGTGCCAGTAGTACCTCCGATCCCCAGGGGGAGAACACTGAAGCTTTCTTT	CASSTSDPQGENTEAFF